The present entry profiles one T cell receptor beta chain with its context. The PCR ran on 60 Vbeta and 13 Jbeta primers. Produced via immunoSEQ multiplex PCR; TCRdb's table is partial and in-frame only. The table records some 40,000 clones, over 70% of them present only once. This sample is drawn from a study of cytomegalovirus exposure and HLA in healthy donors. Trimming at V came to 3 bases and at J to 2 bases, leaving 5 bases not matched to a gene. This CDR3 is built from 15 residues. The germline CDR1 and CDR2 sequences are KGHSH and LQKENI. Sequenced input: PBMCs. This receptor was obtained from a man in his fifties in good health and CMV-seronegative. This sequence joins TRBV18 and TRBJ1-2; 8 bases fit TRBD1. In DNA, the CDR3 is TGTGCCAGCTCACCCCAGACAGGGGAAAACTATGGCTACACCTTC. Translation gives CASSPQTGENYGYTF.